The 18 T cell receptor beta chains reported below all come from one sample, sequenced in a study of early T cells in non-severe SARS-CoV-2 infection. TCRdb fed the 5' RACE reads into MiXCR, producing one record per CDR3 protein. The table has about 90,000 distinct CDR3 sequences, approximately 15% seen once; the top ten hold more than 6.5%. Specimen: whole blood. The receptor source for this set is an adult who was a healthcare worker with PCR-confirmed SARS-CoV-2 infection or an uninfected control (not recorded which).

This clonotype was detected ten times or more. The chain is built from TRBV7-8 and TRBJ1-3; D call uncertain. Germline lookup yields CDR1 SGHVS and CDR2 FQNEAQ. CDR3 size: 13 residues. Trimming took 2 bases from V and 1 from J, leaving 3 bases between them. CDR3 in amino acids: CASSLMSGNTIYF. CDR3 DNA sequence: TGTGCCAGCAGCTTAATGTCTGGAAACACCATATATTTT.

This clonotype was seen a handful of times. The chain is built from TRBV6-6 and TRBJ1-6; D is unclear. The CDR3 is 12 residues long. Germline V gene lookup returns CDR1 MNHNY and CDR2 SVGAGI (reference sequence). V dropped 5 bases and J dropped 12 bases, with 11 bases sitting between them. CDR3 residues: CASSGRKLPLHF. CDR3 nucleotide sequence: TGTGCCAGCAGTGGACGGAAGCTACCCCTCCACTTT.

This clonotype was seen more than once but under ten times. This sequence joins TRBV7-9 and TRBJ1-5, with D possibly being TRBD1 (5 bases). Germline loops: CDR1 SEHNR, CDR2 FQNEAQ (reference sequence). Trimming pared 3 bases from V and 11 bases from J, leaving 14 bases between. The CDR3 totals 13 residues. CDR3: CASSFTERGTQHF. The CDR3 nucleotides read TGTGCCAGCAGCTTTACTGAACGGGGGACCCAGCATTTT. Combining the CDR3 with reference TRBV7-9 and TRBJ1-5 gives the whole variable domain DTGVSQNPRHKITKRGQNVTFRCDPISEHNRLYWYRQTLGQGPEFLTYFQNEAQLEKSRLLSDRFSAERPKGSFSTLEIQRTEQGDSAMYLCASSFTERGTQHFGDGTRLSIL.

The gene calls are TRBV7-8 and TRBJ1-6, with 7 positions matching TRBD1. V lost 2 bases and J lost 11; bases outside the gene matches: 9. Germline CDR1 and CDR2: SGHVS and FQNEAQ. The CDR3 is 15 amino acids. The CDR3 sequence: CASSLLGGAEPPLHF. DNA for the CDR3: TGTGCCAGCAGCTTACTAGGGGGCGCGGAGCCACCCCTCCACTTT.

This clonotype occurred a few times. The chain links TRBV2 to TRBJ1-1; the D gene is possibly TRBD1 (6 bases). V lost 0 bases and J 2 bases, leaving 13 bases between the germline ends. The CDR3 sequence is 16 residues long. Germline CDR1 reads SNHLY; CDR2 reads FYNNEI. The chain's CDR3 is CASSEAQDSLNTEAFF. The CDR3 DNA is TGTGCCAGCAGTGAAGCGCAGGACAGCCTTAACACTGAAGCTTTCTTT.

V is TRBV29-1 and J is TRBJ1-2, with D hard to call. V was trimmed by 2 bases and J by 4 bases, leaving 5 bases between them. Germline V lookup: CDR1 SQVTM, CDR2 ANQGSEA. CDR3 length equals 11 residues. This chain's CDR3 is CSVEFRYGYTF. The DNA for the CDR3 is TGCAGCGTTGAATTCCGCTATGGCTACACCTTC.

At least ten counts were recorded for this clonotype. The gene calls are TRBV5-1 and TRBJ2-2; 8 bases map to TRBD2. Germline V CDR1 and CDR2: SGHRS, YFSETQ. This CDR3 has 16 residues. J gave up 1 base and V 4 bases, and 6 bases lay outside the gene matches. The DNA for the CDR3 is TGCGCCAGCAGCCCGGGAGGGACGGGGAACACCGGGGAGCTGTTTTTT. Translating it yields CASSPGGTGNTGELFF.

The chain joins TRBV27 to TRBJ2-7, with 8 positions matching TRBD1. The germline gives CDR1 MNHEY, CDR2 SMNVEV (reference sequence). Trimming removed 6 bases from V and 0 bases from J; junction bases left unmatched: 4. The CDR3 extends over 14 amino acids. In nucleotides, the CDR3 is TGTGCCAGCAGCAGGGGGCTCGGCTCCTACGAGCAGTACTTC. It translates to CASSRGLGSYEQYF.

Comments on this clonotype: This may come from a read error, since a much larger clone is one base off. The conserved phenylalanine or tryptophan normally closing the CDR3 is absent here, so this likely arose from a read error. This rearrangement joins TRBV29-1 to TRBJ2-3, with 13 bases fitting TRBD2. Losses at the gene ends were 1 base for V and 1 base for J; bases not matched to a gene: 11. This CDR3 spans 19 amino acids. Germline V lookup: CDR1 SQVTM, CDR2 ANQGSEA. CDR3 loop: CSVEGTSGRVATGTDTQYL. CDR3 coding DNA: TGCAGCGTTGAAGGGACTAGCGGGAGAGTCGCAACGGGCACAGATACGCAGTATCTT.

This clonotype was observed a handful of times. The chain joins TRBV5-1 to TRBJ2-1, with 8 bases that match TRBD2. The CDR3 contains 15 residues. With V trimmed by 4 bases and J by 2 bases, 5 bases remained unmatched. CDR1 is SGHRS and CDR2 is YFSETQ in the germline V gene. CDR3 coding DNA: TGCGCCAGCAGCCCGACTAGCGCTCCCTACAATGAGCAGTTCTTC. Amino acids: CASSPTSAPYNEQFF.

This clonotype was detected a few times. This chain links TRBV6-1 with TRBJ2-7; D gene uncertain. This CDR3 comprises 14 residues. Per the germline V gene, CDR1 is MNHNS and CDR2 is SASEGT. V gave up 2 bases and J gave up 2 bases, with 10 bases separating them. The CDR3 bases are TGTGCCAGCAGTGAATGGCAGATCACCTACGAGCAGTACTTC. This encodes CASSEWQITYEQYF.

This clonotype was observed a few times. The gene calls are TRBV9 and TRBJ1-5; tentative D call: TRBD1 (5 bases). Germline V gene data show CDR1 as SGDLS and CDR2 as YYNGEE. This CDR3 comprises 14 residues. With 0 bases removed from V and 8 bases from J, the gap between germline ends came to 12 bases. The CDR3 spells CASSVGSGGEPQHF. The CDR3 DNA sequence: TGTGCCAGCAGCGTAGGATCGGGGGGAGAGCCCCAGCATTTT. The variable domain in full, completed from reference TRBV9 and TRBJ1-5, reads DSGVTQTPKHLITATGQRVTLRCSPRSGDLSVYWYQQSLDQGLQFLIQYYNGEERAKGNILERFSAQQFPDLHSELNLSSLELGDSALYFCASSVGSGGEPQHFGDGTRLSIL.

This clonotype was counted a single time. CDR3: CASSLGGSQGEQYF. The CDR3 DNA follows: TGTGCCAGCAGCTTAGGGGGATCCCAGGGCGAGCAGTACTTC. The chain is built from TRBV7-6 and TRBJ2-7; a weak D match, TRBD1 (5 bases). V dropped 1 base and J dropped 6 bases, with 13 bases sitting between them. The CDR3 sequence is 14 residues long. CDR1 is SGHVS, CDR2 FNYEAQ, per germline.

This clonotype was seen repeatedly, ten times or more. The gene calls are TRBV15 and TRBJ1-1; D gene ambiguous. V was cut by 0 bases and J by 2 bases, with 7 bases left in between. Looked up from germline, CDR1 is LNHNV and CDR2 is YYDKDF (reference sequence). The CDR3 has 14 residues. CDR3 coding DNA: TGTGCCACCAGCAGAGATCGACAAAACACTGAAGCTTTCTTT. Protein sequence: CATSRDRQNTEAFF. Drawing the rest from reference TRBV15 and TRBJ1-1, the complete variable domain is DAMVIQNPRYQVTQFGKPVTLSCSQTLNHNVMYWYQQKSSQAPKLLFHYYDKDFNNEADTPDNFQSRRPNTSFCFLDIRSPGLGDTAMYLCATSRDRQNTEAFFGQGTRLTVV.

This clonotype was observed a handful of times. This chain connects TRBV5-1 to TRBJ1-1; 7 bases align to TRBD1. The V segment lost 6 bases and the J segment 1 base; nucleotides outside the gene matches: 15. Germline lookup yields CDR1 SGHRS and CDR2 YFSETQ. The CDR3 sequence is 17 residues long. As DNA, the CDR3 is TGCGCCAGCAATACCCTACGATCCAGGGGGACGAACACTGAAGCTTTCTTT. Its translation: CASNTLRSRGTNTEAFF.

This clonotype has a handful of counts. The chain has TRBV5-4 and TRBJ1-6; D gene unclear. Between the trimmed V and J ends, which lost 4 bases and 2 bases, there was a span of 10 bases. This CDR3 is 15 amino acids long. From germline, CDR1 is SGHNT and CDR2 YYREEE (reference sequence). The chain's CDR3 is CASSPAKTYNSPLHF. DNA for the CDR3: TGTGCCAGCAGCCCCGCAAAGACCTATAATTCACCCCTCCACTTT.

This clonotype was found a few times. The chain couples TRBV9 to TRBJ1-5; D might be TRBD1 (6 bases). Germline assignment: CDR1 SGDLS and CDR2 YYNGEE. Trimming stripped 4 bases from V and 3 bases from J, with 11 bases between. CDR3 size: 14 residues. CDR3 region: CASSPGQLNQPQHF. DNA of the CDR3: TGTGCCAGCAGCCCCGGACAGCTCAATCAGCCCCAGCATTTT.

This chain links TRBV13 with TRBJ2-7, with 7 nucleotides matching TRBD2. CDR1 is PRHDT and CDR2 is FYEKMQ in the germline V gene (reference sequence). V lost 3 bases to trimming and J lost 6 bases; unmatched junction nucleotides: 11. The CDR3 extends over 15 amino acids. The CDR3 sequence is CASSLKTSRFSEQYF. Here the CDR3 DNA reads TGTGCCAGCAGCTTGAAGACTAGCCGATTCTCCGAGCAGTACTTC. Supplemented by reference TRBV13 and TRBJ2-7, the full variable domain reads AAGVIQSPRHLIKEKRETATLKCYPIPRHDTVYWYQQGPGQDPQFLISFYEKMQSDKGSIPDRFSAQQFSDYHSELNMSSLELGDSALYFCASSLKTSRFSEQYFGPGTRLTVT.